The 5 T cell receptor beta chains reported below all come from one sample, sequenced in a study of T cell clonality in common variable immunodeficiency. Clones were read by immunoSEQ multiplex PCR, and TCRdb kept only the in-frame ones, dropping some. The sample has about 37,000 clones, none seen only once; the top ten hold 0.95%. The sequenced material came from peripheral blood mononuclear cells. Receptor source: a person aged 18 to 70 in good health.

This clone was detected ten times or more. The CDR3 extends 3 residues past the end of the read, so its final part is completed from the germline J gene. The V gene is TRBV19, the J gene TRBJ1-1; D might be TRBD1 (5 bases). This CDR3 is built from 16 residues. Germline CDR1 reads LNHDA; CDR2 reads SQIVND (reference sequence). V was shortened by 4 bases and J by 3 bases, with 18 bases between the two germline ends. Incomplete CDR3 DNA: TGTGCCAGTAGTAATCCGAGACAGTACCCGGACACTGAA. The encoded protein is CASSNPRQYPDTE. The CDR3 in full is CASSNPRQYPDTEAFF. The full variable domain, its missing parts supplied by reference TRBV19 and TRBJ1-1, is DGGITQSPKYLFRKEGQNVTLSCEQNLNHDAMYWYRQDPGQGLRLIYYSQIVNDFQKGDIAEGYSVSREKKESFPLTVTSAQKNPTAFYLCASSNPRQYPDTEAFFGQGTRLTVV.

This clone came up many times. The read terminates 3 residues before the CDR3 end, so the remaining end is supplied by the germline J gene. The chain joins TRBV5-1 to TRBJ2-2, with 9 nucleotides matching TRBD1. V was clipped by 0 bases and J by 4 bases; unmatched bases: 1. CDR1 and CDR2 from the germline V gene are SGHRS and YFSETQ. This CDR3 is built from 15 residues. The DNA read from the CDR3 is TGCGCCAGCAGCTTGGGGGACAGGGCCACCGGGGAG. It specifies CASSLGDRATGE. The complete CDR3 sequence is CASSLGDRATGELFF.

This clone has ten or more counts. The read falls 3 residues short of the CDR3 end, and the missing part is taken from the germline J gene. V gene TRBV7-9 combines with J gene TRBJ2-7; tentative D call: TRBD1 (6 bases). The CDR3 is made up of 14 amino acids. Germline lookup yields CDR1 SEHNR and CDR2 FQNEAQ (reference sequence). V lost 5 bases to trimming and J lost 2 bases, with 13 bases between them. The CDR3 DNA, read in part, is TGTGCCAGCAGCGCAAACAGGGTCCCCTACGAG. Encoded protein: CASSANRVPYE. The full CDR3 protein reads CASSANRVPYEQYF. The full variable domain, rest sourced from reference TRBV7-9 and TRBJ2-7, is DTGVSQNPRHKITKRGQNVTFRCDPISEHNRLYWYRQTLGQGPEFLTYFQNEAQLEKSRLLSDRFSAERPKGSFSTLEIQRTEQGDSAMYLCASSANRVPYEQYFGPGTRLTVT.

This clone was detected many times. The read halts 3 residues ahead of the CDR3 end, with the missing end drawn from the germline J gene. This chain links TRBV2 with TRBJ1-5, with a tentative D call TRBD1 (6 bases). Germline CDR1 SNHLY, CDR2 FYNNEI. The CDR3 has 13 residues. The DNA read from the CDR3 is TGTGCCAGCAGGAAACAGGGATTTGTACCC. Translated: CASRKQGFVP. The entire CDR3 reads CASRKQGFVPQHF.

This clone was seen ten or more times. The sequence runs out 3 residues before the end of the CDR3; the remainder is reconstructed from the germline J gene. The rearrangement uses TRBV6-1 and TRBJ2-3; the D gene is possibly TRBD2 (5 bases). Germline CDR1 is MNHNS and CDR2 is SASEGT. CDR3 length: 14 residues. With 4 bases removed from V and 0 bases from J, the gap between germline ends came to 8 bases. The sequenced CDR3 bases are TGTGCCAGCAGTGTGGACTTTAGCACAGATACG. Amino acid sequence: CASSVDFSTDT. The full CDR3 protein reads CASSVDFSTDTQYF.